Each of the 24 T cell receptor beta chains below was sequenced from the same sample in a study of OX40 agonist ivuxolimab in advanced cancers. TCRdb's copy holds only in-frame clones and misses some; the assay was immunoSEQ multiplex PCR. This sample has about 58,000 clones; 88% occur once, and the top ten carry roughly 3%. The sequences come from CD4+ or CD8+ T cells sorted from blood, collected in a trial of the OX40 agonist ivuxolimab. The receptor set was obtained from an adult with an advanced solid tumor such as melanoma, head and neck, liver or kidney cancer.

This clone was observed once. The chain couples TRBV4-3 to TRBJ2-3; D is ambiguous. V was pared by 2 bases and J by 6 bases, with 12 bases between. The CDR3 totals 14 residues. Germline lookup yields CDR1 LGHNA and CDR2 YSLEER. The CDR3 region has the DNA TGCGCCAGCAGCCAAAACAATCACGCGGATACGCAGTATTTT. Translation gives CASSQNNHADTQYF.

The chain uses TRBV6-6 and TRBJ2-7; TRBD1 agrees at 10 bases. The V and J ends lost 6 bases and 0 bases, in that order; junction bases with no gene match: 5. Germline assignment: CDR1 MNHNY and CDR2 SVGAGI (reference sequence). CDR3 size: 15 residues. The CDR3, as DNA: TGTGCCAGCAGGATGGGACAGGGGCCCTCCTACGAGCAGTACTTC. It encodes CASRMGQGPSYEQYF.

The genes are TRBV19 and TRBJ1-4; 9 bases fit TRBD1. The ends lost 1 base at V and 8 bases at J; junction bases unmatched: 5. From germline, CDR1 is LNHDA and CDR2 SQIVND (reference sequence). This CDR3 is 15 amino acids long. The CDR3 loop is CASSIGNRGLEKLFF. The CDR3 DNA is TGTGCCAGTAGTATAGGTAACAGGGGGCTCGAAAAACTGTTTTTT.

This clone is a singleton in its sample. Here the CDR3 reads CASSPQGRQFF. CDR3 in DNA: TGTGCCAGCAGCCCACAGGGGAGGCAGTTCTTC. The rearrangement uses TRBV11-2 and TRBJ2-1; 7 bases line up with TRBD1. This CDR3 contains 11 residues. CDR1 SGHAT and CDR2 FQNNGV come from the germline V gene. V was pared by 5 bases and J by 12 bases, with 4 bases of the junction left unmatched.

This chain connects TRBV7-9 to TRBJ2-7; a possible D gene is TRBD1 (5 bases). The CDR3 has 14 amino acids. Germline-derived CDR1 and CDR2 are SEHNR and FQNEAQ (reference sequence). CDR3 protein: CVSGSGSSPLNPYF. CDR3 DNA sequence: TGTGTCAGTGGTTCAGGGTCCTCACCACTTAATCCGTACTTC.

As to this clone: One end of the junction is discordant with germline, which a read error may explain. The chain joins TRBV9 to TRBJ2-1; no clear D gene. Germline-derived CDR1 and CDR2 are SGDLS and YYNGEE. The CDR3 spans 14 residues. The CDR3 nucleotides are TGTGCCGGCAGCGTAGGGCCCGGGTCGGATGAGCAGTTCTTC. It specifies CAGSVGPGSDEQFF.

Here the CDR3 reads CASSVGTQATDTQYF. CDR3 bases: TGTGCCAGCAGCGTCGGGACCCAAGCCACAGATACGCAGTATTTT. The chain is built from TRBV13 and TRBJ2-3, with D perhaps assigned TRBD1 or TRBD2 (5 bases each). Between the trimmed V and J ends, which lost 5 bases and 2 bases, there was a span of 14 bases. This CDR3 spans 15 amino acids. Per germline, CDR1 PRHDT and CDR2 FYEKMQ (reference sequence).

A single count supports this clone. This chain joins TRBV2 and TRBJ1-5; D uncertain. The CDR3 has 16 amino acids. Trimming stripped 6 bases from V and 2 bases from J, with 17 bases between. From germline, CDR1 is SNHLY and CDR2 FYNNEI. CDR3 DNA sequence: TGTGCCAGCAGCCAACGGGGTCTACGAGGCAATCAGCCCCAGCATTTT. Translation: CASSQRGLRGNQPQHF.

V usage is TRBV5-4 and J usage is TRBJ1-1; 7 positions agree with TRBD1. CDR3 length equals 15 residues. Germline V gene lookup returns CDR1 SGHNT and CDR2 YYREEE (reference sequence). V lost 3 bases to trimming and J lost 3 bases; unmatched junction nucleotides: 8. The CDR3 DNA reads TGTGCCAGCAGCTGGGGGACAGTCCGCGACACTGAAGCTTTCTTT. Amino acid sequence: CASSWGTVRDTEAFF.

The chain links TRBV30 to TRBJ2-1; either TRBD1 or TRBD2 may fit D (5 bases each). The CDR3 contains 15 residues. Looked up from germline, CDR1 is GTSNPN and CDR2 is SVGIG (reference sequence). The V gene lost 1 base and the J gene lost 1 base, with 11 bases spanning the gap. In nucleotides, the CDR3 is TGTGCCTGGAGTGGCGAGGGGACGTCCTACAATGAGCAGTTCTTC. Protein product: CAWSGEGTSYNEQFF.

The chain couples TRBV7-2 to TRBJ2-1; 8 positions match TRBD1. CDR1 SGHTA and CDR2 FQGNSA come from the germline V gene. The CDR3 is made up of 15 amino acids. The junction had 5 bases not matched to a gene; V was cut back by 3 bases and J by 4 bases. The CDR3 sequence is CASSFWTGPYNEQFF. The CDR3 DNA reads as TGTGCCAGCAGCTTTTGGACAGGGCCGTACAATGAGCAGTTCTTC. Supplemented by reference TRBV7-2 and TRBJ2-1, the full variable domain reads GAGVSQSPSNKVTEKGKDVELRCDPISGHTALYWYRQSLGQGLEFLIYFQGNSAPDKSGLPSDRFSAERTGGSVSTLTIQRTQQEDSAVYLCASSFWTGPYNEQFFGPGTRLTVL.

The rearrangement uses TRBV7-9 and TRBJ2-2; the D is unclear. Germline CDR1 and CDR2: SEHNR and FQNEAQ (reference sequence). V shed 3 bases and J shed 0 bases, with 8 bases lying between them. The CDR3 contains 15 residues. This CDR3 is CASSLHGSNTGELFF. The CDR3 nucleotides read TGTGCCAGCAGCTTGCACGGATCGAACACCGGGGAGCTGTTTTTT.

This clone was detected only once. The V and J genes are TRBV14 and TRBJ2-7; 9 positions match TRBD2. This CDR3 has 15 amino acids. The germline CDR1 and CDR2 sequences are SGHDN and FVKESK. V lost 4 bases and J lost 1; bases outside the gene matches: 5. CDR3 bases: TGTGCCAGCAGCCTAGCGGGAGTGGGGTCCTACGAGCAGTACTTC. This sequence encodes CASSLAGVGSYEQYF.

The chain carries TRBV27 and TRBJ2-7; D unclear. Germline V gene sequence: CDR1 MNHEY, CDR2 SMNVEV (reference sequence). This CDR3 is 13 amino acids long. The V end lost 3 bases, the J end lost 2 bases, and 8 bases lay between the germline ends. This chain's CDR3 is CASSFNGPYEQYF. The CDR3 region has the DNA TGTGCCAGCAGTTTCAACGGCCCCTACGAGCAGTACTTC.

This clone occurred a few times. The V gene is TRBV2, the J gene TRBJ1-2, with D perhaps matching TRBD1 (5 bases). The CDR3 contains 13 residues. Germline lookup yields CDR1 SNHLY and CDR2 FYNNEI. Trimming stripped 4 bases from V and 4 bases from J, with 10 bases between. In DNA form, the CDR3 reads TGTGCCAGCAGTGGGGACGGAGGCTATGGCTACACCTTC. As protein: CASSGDGGYGYTF. Combining the CDR3 with reference TRBV2 and TRBJ1-2 gives the whole variable domain EPEVTQTPSHQVTQMGQEVILRCVPISNHLYFYWYRQILGQKVEFLVSFYNNEISEKSEIFDDQFSVERPDGSNFTLKIRSTKLEDSAMYFCASSGDGGYGYTFGSGTRLTVV.

The chain recombines TRBV6-5 with TRBJ2-5; D is unclear. The CDR3 runs 11 residues. Germline V gives CDR1 MNHEY, CDR2 SVGAGI. Trimming removed 6 bases from V and 2 bases from J, with 4 bases in between. CDR3 sequence: CASSRQETQYF. CDR3 nucleotides: TGTGCCAGCAGCAGACAAGAGACCCAGTACTTC.

The chain is built from TRBV7-2 and TRBJ2-3; TRBD2 aligns across 13 bases. Germline lookup yields CDR1 SGHTA and CDR2 FQGNSA. The CDR3 loop spans 15 amino acids. The trim removed 5 bases at V and 4 bases at J, leaving 3 bases unmatched. The CDR3 DNA sequence: TGTGCCAGCAGCCGGACTAGCGGGAGTGCAGATACGCAGTATTTT. The encoded protein is CASSRTSGSADTQYF.

V is TRBV5-1 and J is TRBJ2-2; D gene unclear. Trimming stripped 1 base from V and 7 bases from J, with 2 bases between. Germline CDR1 and CDR2: SGHRS and YFSETQ. This CDR3 is 11 amino acids long. The CDR3 region is CASSLIGELFF. The CDR3, as DNA: TGCGCCAGCAGCTTGATCGGGGAGCTGTTTTTT.

The CDR3 spells CSVAGRMSDTQYF. The CDR3 DNA reads TGCAGCGTTGCCGGGAGGATGTCAGATACGCAGTATTTT. This chain connects TRBV29-1 to TRBJ2-3, with TRBD2 identical over 7 bases. The ends lost 4 bases at V and 4 bases at J; junction bases unmatched: 5. Germline V gene lookup returns CDR1 SQVTM and CDR2 ANQGSEA. CDR3 size: 13 residues.

The count of this clone is one. The V gene is TRBV18, the J gene TRBJ1-4; no clear D gene. Trimming removed 3 bases from V and 2 bases from J, with 4 bases in between. Germline V lookup: CDR1 KGHSH, CDR2 LQKENI. This CDR3 contains 13 residues. CDR3 amino acids: CASSPDTNEKLFF. In DNA form, the CDR3 reads TGTGCCAGCTCACCCGACACTAATGAAAAACTGTTTTTT.

This rearrangement joins TRBV11-2 to TRBJ2-5; 7 bases are a match to TRBD2. The CDR3 loop spans 14 amino acids. V shed 2 bases, J shed 5 bases, and the junction held 5 bases outside the gene matches. CDR1 SGHAT and CDR2 FQNNGV come from the germline V gene. CDR3 region: CASSLRLAWETQYF. CDR3 bases: TGTGCCAGCAGCTTAAGACTAGCTTGGGAGACCCAGTACTTC.

This rearrangement joins TRBV19 to TRBJ2-1; weak D call: TRBD1 (6 bases). The germline V gene has CDR1 LNHDA and CDR2 SQIVND (reference sequence). The CDR3 has 14 amino acids. V dropped 9 bases and J dropped 2 bases, with 14 bases sitting between them. The CDR3 bases are TGTGCCAGCCTGCCGCAGGGGACCTACAATGAGCAGTTCTTC. This translates into CASLPQGTYNEQFF.

This clone appeared a few times. V is TRBV29-1 and J is TRBJ1-1, with unresolved D. CDR1 and CDR2 (germline): SQVTM, ANQGSEA. CDR3 length: 13 residues. The V end was cut by 2 bases, the J end by 3 bases, with 10 bases between. Written as DNA, the CDR3 is TGCAGCGTTGAAAGACAATCGGACACTGAAGCTTTCTTT. Protein: CSVERQSDTEAFF.

The chain couples TRBV2 to TRBJ2-3; D perhaps matches TRBD1 (6 bases). Trimming pared 6 bases from V and 4 bases from J, leaving 17 bases between. Per the germline V gene, CDR1 is SNHLY and CDR2 is FYNNEI. This CDR3 is built from 15 residues. The CDR3 sequence is CASSLQGNSPDTQYF. In DNA form, the CDR3 reads TGTGCCAGCAGCCTACAGGGTAATTCCCCAGATACGCAGTATTTT.